What follows are 23 T cell receptor beta chains derived from one specimen sequenced in a study of blood T cell repertoires in COVID-19. Some clones are missing from TCRdb's copy, which holds only in-frame ones; the method was immunoSEQ multiplex PCR. The table records roughly 120,000 clones, more than 85% of them present only once. The sample taken for sequencing was peripheral blood. The receptors shown here come from a man aged 45 to 65 with COVID-19, enrolled during active disease.

This rearrangement joins TRBV3-1 (or the pseudogene TRBV3-2) to TRBJ2-1; 11 bases line up with TRBD2. With 4 bases clipped from V and 8 bases from J, the junction kept 7 bases outside the gene matches. CDR1 is LGHDT, CDR2 YNNKEL, per germline (reference sequence). The CDR3 consists of 15 residues. CDR3 in DNA: TGTGCCAGCAGCCCTGCTAGCGGGAGGATATATGAGCAGTTCTTC. It translates to CASSPASGRIYEQFF.

The V call is TRBV6-1, the J call TRBJ2-7; 9 positions match TRBD2. V was clipped by 1 base and J by 5 bases; unmatched bases: 6. The CDR3 has 15 residues. CDR1 MNHNS and CDR2 SASEGT come from the germline V gene. CDR3 nucleotide sequence: TGTGCCAGCAGTGAAGGAAGTAGCGGGAGAAACGAGCAGTACGTC. This translates into CASSEGSSGRNEQYV.

The chain uses TRBV10-3 and TRBJ1-2; D not certain. The CDR3 is 13 residues long. The germline gives CDR1 ENHRY, CDR2 SYGVKD. The V gene lost 8 bases and the J gene lost 4 bases, with 14 bases spanning the gap. The CDR3, as DNA: TGTGCCATCGGCCCGGGGATCCCCTATGGCTACACCTTC. Amino acids: CAIGPGIPYGYTF.

The genes are TRBV29-1 and TRBJ2-3, with TRBD2 as a possible D gene (6 bases). Deletions cut 1 base from V and 3 bases from J, with 11 bases between. Per the germline V gene, CDR1 is SQVTM and CDR2 is ANQGSEA. The CDR3 has 14 amino acids. CDR3 residues: CSVEVPGETDTQYF. In DNA, the CDR3 is TGCAGCGTTGAAGTACCGGGAGAAACAGATACGCAGTATTTT.

This chain uses TRBV7-8 with TRBJ2-7; maybe TRBD1 (5 bases). The CDR3 loop spans 14 amino acids. The germline gives CDR1 SGHVS, CDR2 FQNEAQ. V was pared by 5 bases and J by 0 bases, with 11 bases between. CDR3 in DNA: TGTGCCAGCAGCCCCCTGGGGCTCTCCTACGAGCAGTACTTC. Protein product: CASSPLGLSYEQYF.

V usage is TRBV6-5 and J usage is TRBJ2-3, with a weak D call TRBD2 (7 bases). V gave up 6 bases and J gave up 2 bases, with 15 bases separating them. The CDR3 loop spans 15 amino acids. The germline gives CDR1 MNHEY, CDR2 SVGAGI. The chain's CDR3 is CASRKGGLDTDTQYF. CDR3 nucleotides: TGTGCCAGCAGGAAGGGGGGGCTAGACACAGATACGCAGTATTTT.

The gene calls are TRBV19 and TRBJ2-1, with 7 nucleotides matching TRBD2. This CDR3 is 15 amino acids long. Per the germline V gene, CDR1 is LNHDA and CDR2 is SQIVND (reference sequence). After removal of 4 bases from V and 3 bases from J, the junction contained 6 bases not matched to a gene. CDR3 sequence reads: CASSSGSMGYNEQFF. The CDR3 nucleotides read TGTGCCAGTAGTAGCGGGAGTATGGGCTACAATGAGCAGTTCTTC.

The V call is TRBV28, the J call TRBJ1-5; D might be TRBD1 (6 bases). The CDR3 loop spans 15 amino acids. The V gene's germline CDR1 is MDHEN and CDR2 SYDVKM. V was shortened by 6 bases and J by 6 bases, with 18 bases between the two germline ends. The CDR3 protein is CASSPWGRGGQPQHF. The DNA of the CDR3 is TGTGCCAGCAGCCCCTGGGGCAGGGGTGGTCAGCCCCAGCATTTT.

CDR3 nucleotides: TGCGCCAGCAGCTTAAGGCAGTCCACTAGCAATGAGCAGTTCTTC. Protein sequence: CASSLRQSTSNEQFF. This chain uses TRBV5-1 with TRBJ2-1, with a weak D call TRBD2 (5 bases). There are 15 residues in the CDR3. Germline assignment: CDR1 SGHRS and CDR2 YFSETQ. V lost 2 bases and J lost 6, with 15 bases in between.

The V gene is TRBV19, the J gene TRBJ2-5; 9 nucleotides align to TRBD2. CDR1 and CDR2 (germline): LNHDA, SQIVND (reference sequence). This CDR3 is built from 14 residues. The junction had 4 bases not matched to a gene; V was cut back by 5 bases and J by 3 bases. CDR3 bases: TGTGCCAGTAGTCCATTAGCGGGAGAAGAGACCCAGTACTTC. Protein: CASSPLAGEETQYF.

V gene TRBV7-3 combines with J gene TRBJ1-4; weak D call: TRBD1 (5 bases). This CDR3 region has 16 residues. V was pared by 5 bases and J by 2 bases, with 15 bases between. In germline, CDR1 is SGHTA, CDR2 FQGTGA. The CDR3 bases are TGTGCCAGCAGCCGGTGGGGCGAAGCCACTAATGAAAAACTGTTTTTT. Amino acid sequence: CASSRWGEATNEKLFF. The variable domain in full, completed from reference TRBV7-3 and TRBJ1-4, reads GAGVSQTPSNKVTEKGKYVELRCDPISGHTALYWYRQSLGQGPEFLIYFQGTGAADDSGLPNDRFFAVRPEGSVSTLKIQRTERGDSAVYLCASSRWGEATNEKLFFGSGTQLSVL.

CDR3 sequence: CAKLSGTSKSKQYF. The CDR3 coding sequence is TGTGCCAAACTATCCGGGACTAGCAAGAGTAAGCAGTACTTC. J is TRBJ2-7 and V is TRBV6-5, with TRBD2 matching 9 bases. Germline V lookup: CDR1 MNHEY, CDR2 SVGAGI. The CDR3 spans 14 residues. With 10 bases clipped from V and 8 bases from J, the junction kept 15 bases outside the gene matches.

The chain couples TRBV19 to TRBJ1-5; no clear D. The length of the CDR3 is 12 residues. Deletions cut 10 bases from V and 0 bases from J, with 7 bases between. Germline lookup yields CDR1 LNHDA and CDR2 SQIVND (reference sequence). The CDR3 sequence is CATRYSNQPQHF. In nucleotides, the CDR3 is TGTGCCACCCGGTATAGCAATCAGCCCCAGCATTTT.

The rearrangement uses TRBV14 and TRBJ2-7; D perhaps matches TRBD2 (5 bases). V was pared by 8 bases and J by 2 bases, with 22 bases between. Looked up from germline, CDR1 is SGHDN and CDR2 is FVKESK. CDR3 length: 16 amino acids. The CDR3 reads CASPKPWTGRTYEQYV. The DNA of the CDR3 is TGTGCCAGCCCGAAACCTTGGACTGGCCGAACCTACGAGCAGTACGTC.

This sequence joins TRBV5-1 and TRBJ1-2, with TRBD1 matching 7 bases. The CDR3 contains 14 residues. Germline CDR1 SGHRS, CDR2 YFSETQ. V lost 6 bases to trimming and J lost 4 bases; unmatched junction nucleotides: 9. The CDR3 reads CASNWDSGIYGYTF. Here the CDR3 DNA reads TGCGCCAGCAACTGGGACAGCGGAATCTATGGCTACACCTTC.

V and J are TRBV19 and TRBJ2-1; TRBD2 aligns across 10 bases. Per germline, CDR1 LNHDA and CDR2 SQIVND (reference sequence). V was clipped by 1 base and J by 3 bases; unmatched bases: 0. The length of the CDR3 is 15 residues. DNA for the CDR3: TGTGCCAGTAGTATAGGGACTAGCGGCTACAATGAGCAGTTCTTC. It codes for CASSIGTSGYNEQFF.

The gene calls are TRBV18 and TRBJ1-2; no reliable D call. Trimming cost V 3 bases and J 4 bases, with 12 bases left between them. The germline CDR1 and CDR2 sequences are KGHSH and LQKENI. CDR3 length: 14 amino acids. CDR3 coding DNA: TGTGCCAGCTCACCCAGTGAGGAGGTCTATGGCTACACCTTC. It translates to CASSPSEEVYGYTF.

The chain couples TRBV7-8 to TRBJ1-3; D not certain. This CDR3 comprises 15 residues. The germline gives CDR1 SGHVS, CDR2 FQNEAQ. Trimming pared 4 bases from V and 4 bases from J, leaving 14 bases between. CDR3: CASSSRPDGGNTIYF. The CDR3 coding sequence is TGTGCCAGCAGCTCGCGGCCAGACGGAGGAAACACCATATATTTT.

The DNA for the CDR3 is TGTGCCAGCAGCCAAGAGGCAGCGGGAATGCCTAACTACGAGCAGTACTTC. As protein: CASSQEAAGMPNYEQYF. The chain has TRBV4-2 and TRBJ2-7, with 7 bases fitting TRBD2. The germline CDR1 and CDR2 sequences are LGHNA and YNFKEQ. V shed 0 bases and J 3 bases; nucleotides not matched to a gene: 11. The CDR3 contains 17 residues.

This clone was detected only once. The same CDR3 arises from other DNA sequences in this sample as well. This chain connects TRBV30 to TRBJ2-3; D gene ambiguous. The CDR3 loop spans 13 amino acids. V dropped 0 bases and J dropped 1 base, with 5 bases sitting between them. The germline V gene encodes CDR1 GTSNPN and CDR2 SVGIG (reference sequence). The CDR3 region is CAWSVLGTDTQYF. The CDR3 DNA sequence: TGTGCCTGGAGTGTACTGGGCACAGATACGCAGTATTTT.

The chain employs TRBV7-9 and TRBJ2-2, with D uncertain. The V and J ends lost 0 bases and 4 bases respectively, with 9 bases between them. Germline V CDR1 and CDR2: SEHNR, FQNEAQ (reference sequence). There are 15 residues in the CDR3. The chain's CDR3 is CASSLATWSTGELFF. CDR3 bases: TGTGCCAGCAGCTTAGCGACCTGGAGCACCGGGGAGCTGTTTTTT.

V usage is TRBV4-3 and J usage is TRBJ2-1; D not certain. Germline V CDR1 and CDR2: LGHNA, YSLEER. The CDR3 runs to 15 residues. Trimming removed 4 bases from V and 1 base from J, with 11 bases in between. CDR3 DNA sequence: TGCGCCAGCAGCCCCCGGAGAGCGTCCTACAATGAGCAGTTCTTC. The encoded protein is CASSPRRASYNEQFF.

The chain has TRBV21-1 and TRBJ2-7; TRBD2 is the table's D call and was not checked against the DNA. TRBV21-1 constitutes a pseudogene. This CDR3 has 15 residues. The CDR3 DNA is TGTGCCAGCAGCTTCGAGGCGGGGGCCGCCTACGAGCAGTACTTC. Protein product: CASSFEAGAAYEQYF.